This T cell receptor (beta chain) was recovered during a study of cytomegalovirus exposure and HLA in healthy donors (TCRdb year 2017). Notes on the research overall: An earlier analysis of several hundred of the donors reported 250 to 350 Gb of sequence data and around 110 million unique TCR beta sequences from around 200 million T cells. An early release that covered 640 HLA-typed donors contained approximately 290 gigabases of sequencing data and 75 million to 100 million unique TCR sequences. The genetic ancestry cluster associated with self-reported Caucasian donors included approximately 85% of the 398 genotyped donors. The study aimed to test whether cataloging public T cell receptors could reveal signatures of past pathogen exposure. The study profiled the T cell repertoires of fewer than 850 subjects by immunosequencing and related them to cytomegalovirus serostatus. Along with the roughly 610-subject first cohort, a separate validation cohort of 120 different subjects was used. The study combined high-throughput TCR immunosequencing, statistical association of individual TCRs with disease status, and machine learning to predict cytomegalovirus infection status. In a later analysis, previously published TCR beta repertoires from several hundred donors were re-analyzed and high-resolution HLA genotyping was added so that TCR occurrence patterns could be studied. Rather than using new phenotypic data, the later analysis identified candidate immune exposures from TCR beta sequences and from how often those sequences occurred across donors. In an earlier analysis of 500 to 650 of the donors, high-throughput TCR beta sequencing was used to judge whether each TCR beta V gene segment behaved as functional or pseudogenic. Donor age, sex, ethnicity and CMV serostatus were collected together with the repertoire data. A later genetic analysis used genome-wide SNP genotypes for 398 of the 666 donors, treating that subset as a discovery cohort. Every repertoire in the discovery cohort had been generated on one and the same sequencing platform. HLA typing covered class I and class II loci at four-digit resolution. Typing coverage varied by locus: roughly 629-630 donors for A, B, C, DRB1 and DQB1; roughly 560 for DQA1; approximately 610 for DPA1; some 470 for DPB1. Four to six DR-DQ haplotypes were handled as single units for association and clustering, since linkage in the cohort was strong. Among some 410 genotyped donors of the cohort, an average of 235,054 unique TCR beta nucleotide sequences were sequenced per donor, roughly 18% of them non-productive. Points the paper makes about the study in general: In a later analysis, HLA-associated TCR beta chains were found to be more clonally expanded and to have lower generation probabilities than equally common non-associated chains. Specific HLA alleles were associated with over 15,000 TCR beta sequences at a false discovery rate of 0.05 in a later analysis. A further reported finding was that TCR beta sequences accurately predicted the HLA-A and HLA-B alleles for most subjects in the first cohort. Correlated functional status among segregating V segments might reflect linkage disequilibrium, but an unknown experimental factor could not be ruled out. Cytomegalovirus status was reported to be diagnosed by the classifier with high specificity and sensitivity in both the original and validation cohorts. An association between a missense DCLRE1C variant and V-gene and J-gene trimming of TCR beta chains was found in a later genetic analysis and replicated in an independent cohort. The study listed 164 TCR beta chains as associated with cytomegalovirus. Assigning TCR associations to individual alleles was difficult when HLA alleles, especially DR and DQ, strongly co-occurred. Presence/absence analyses assumed roughly uniform sequencing depth across donors, an assumption that may not hold. In an earlier analysis of around 500 of the donors, most TCR beta V segments appeared in productive rearrangements about 87% or about 30% of the time, broadly matching IMGT annotations. In this cohort, only TCR beta chains were sequenced, and detectable features were limited by the absence of alpha or paired-chain data. In a later genetic analysis, fewer N-insertions in productive TCRs were reported among donors in an Asian-associated ancestry cluster than the roughly 670-donor mean. In a later analysis, several top co-occurrence clusters were reported to appear linked to parvovirus B19, influenza, CMV and Epstein-Barr virus. A few of the identified cytomegalovirus-associated TCR beta chains were confirmed in vitro to be specific for cytomegalovirus antigens. A later analysis found that TCR association rates varied across HLA loci, with DRB1 alleles showing the most associated TCRs and HLA-C alleles the fewest. A cluster of highly shared sequence variants was judged likely to represent a technical artifact of the sequencing pipeline. According to the authors, the approach could potentially be generalized to other disease states and immunological phenotypes. Most TCR sequences were observed very rarely across donors, whereas some public TCRs were present in many individuals. Seventeen rarely observed V segments, including chromosome 9 orphons, were excluded from the earlier analysis of several hundred of the donors because counts were too low. Some IMGT-functional V segments, including TRBV6-2 and TRBV6-3, could not be distinguished by the 87-base-pair reads and were therefore excluded. Because HLA typing was unavailable for some donors at each locus, only the typed subset was used in association tests. A later analysis found that most CMV-associated TCR beta chains appeared HLA-restricted, with HLA associations seemingly driven largely by CMV exposure. CMV serostatus was the only immune exposure information available for the cohort.

The cohort comprised 710 or so healthy bone marrow donors. Cohort members were all nominally healthy when sampled, although unrecorded immune exposures were likely present. The donor tested CMV seronegative, placing the donor among the 352 seronegative members of the cohort. A peripheral blood sample was provided by each donor, and peripheral blood mononuclear cells were used for TCR beta sequencing. Genomic DNA was extracted from the blood cell samples with the Qiagen DNeasy Blood Extraction Kit. Library preparation was by the immunoSEQ multiplex PCR assay. A mixture of 60 forward primers for TCR Vbeta segments and 13 reverse primers for TCR Jbeta segments was used in the multiplex PCR. A multiplex PCR assay on genomic DNA amplified the CDR3 region of rearranged TCR beta genes. The amplified TCR beta libraries were sequenced on the Illumina HiSeq System as 87-base-pair reads. Per the authors' processing: A later analysis counted tens of millions of unique TCR beta chains across the 700 or so repertoires, and 10 million to 11 million of these chains were shared by at least two donors. A nearest-neighbor algorithm error-corrected the raw reads and collapsed the reads into unique sequences, merging closely related sequences to remove PCR and sequencing errors. V, D and J gene segments were assigned by aligning CDR3 sequences to IMGT reference sequences. For a sequence to be retained, a match of at least six nucleotides to both a V gene segment and a J gene segment was required. A rearrangement was called productive if the CDR3 had no stop codons and remained in frame with V and J, and every other rearrangement was called non-productive. CDR3 was defined by IMGT convention, running from the second conserved V-encoded cysteine to the conserved J-encoded phenylalanine. Sequences without an unambiguous match to a single V gene segment were excluded from the earlier analysis of about 600 of the donors. An earlier analysis of 587 of the donors called V segments functional above 56.7% productive rearrangements and segregating when the between-donor standard deviation exceeded 5%. A statistical classification framework was built to diagnose cytomegalovirus status from the catalog of TCR beta chain sequences. In a later analysis, V and J genes were assigned by comparing TCR nucleotide sequences against IMGT/GENE-DB human TR gene sequences. A later analysis assigned CDR3 sequences and most-parsimonious VDJ recombination scenarios with the TCRdist pipeline. In a later analysis, every TCR beta chain was defined by the combination of its CDR3 amino acid sequence and its V-gene family, and reads without a unique V-gene family were dropped. A later analysis removed several hundred highly shared, low-generation-probability nucleotide sequences to deal with suspected cross-contamination and a sequencing artifact. In a later analysis, a clonal expansion index for each public chain was calculated from normalized within-repertoire ranks of inferred template counts. Generation probabilities in a later analysis came from a VDJ recombination model fitted to out-of-frame rearrangements, and those results were checked against IGoR. Hypergeometric tests were used in a later analysis to score TCR-TCR, TCR-HLA and TCR-CMV co-occurrence, with a repertoire-size bias correction applied to the TCR pairs. A later analysis estimated false discovery rates by permuting HLA or CMV assignments 20 times. In a later analysis, co-occurring TCRs were grouped using DBSCAN, with TCRdist sequence similarity added in when clustering inside HLA-allele-positive subsets. Repertoires with fewer than 30,000 or more than 120,000 public chains were left out of co-occurrence clustering, as were four to six repertoires with anomalous nucleotide sharing. TCRdb retrieved this table from immuneACCESS and kept in-frame rearrangements only. Not all clones are present; in checked studies, unresolved V genes account for under half, and no reason is known for the remainder. Clonal size and the V and J genes are those of that table, whereas D and trimming came from the DNA. This sample is represented by 100,000 to 150,000 clones; more than 60% of them were singletons. The ten largest clones take up around 1.9% of the sample.

The germline V gene provides CDR1 SGHRS and CDR2 YFSETQ. The CDR3 numbers 15 residues from cysteine through phenylalanine. Only CDR3 DNA remains: 45 bases, in frame from the first base. V is reduced by 3 bases and J by 2 bases, leaving a spacing of 11 bases between them. A word on this clone: Its target antigen remains unknown. Base qualities are not at hand, and no much larger clone is one base apart.

The chain is made from TRBV5-1 and TRBJ1-4; a confident D gene designation cannot be given. The receptor's source is a woman aged 40-49 years in good health and CMV-seronegative. Sequenced: PBMCs. The CDR3 region: CASSWLTPTNEKLFF. The bases read TGCGCCAGCAGCTGGCTGACACCGACTAATGAAAAACTGTTTTTT. This CDR3, with the reference TRBV5-1 and TRBJ1-4 proteins standing in past its ends, gives the full variable domain KAGVTQTPRYLIKTRGQQVTLSCSPISGHRSVSWYQQTPGQGLQFLFEYFSETQRNKGNFPGRFSGRQFSNSRSEMNVSTLELGDSALYLCASSWLTPTNEKLFFGSGTQLSVL.